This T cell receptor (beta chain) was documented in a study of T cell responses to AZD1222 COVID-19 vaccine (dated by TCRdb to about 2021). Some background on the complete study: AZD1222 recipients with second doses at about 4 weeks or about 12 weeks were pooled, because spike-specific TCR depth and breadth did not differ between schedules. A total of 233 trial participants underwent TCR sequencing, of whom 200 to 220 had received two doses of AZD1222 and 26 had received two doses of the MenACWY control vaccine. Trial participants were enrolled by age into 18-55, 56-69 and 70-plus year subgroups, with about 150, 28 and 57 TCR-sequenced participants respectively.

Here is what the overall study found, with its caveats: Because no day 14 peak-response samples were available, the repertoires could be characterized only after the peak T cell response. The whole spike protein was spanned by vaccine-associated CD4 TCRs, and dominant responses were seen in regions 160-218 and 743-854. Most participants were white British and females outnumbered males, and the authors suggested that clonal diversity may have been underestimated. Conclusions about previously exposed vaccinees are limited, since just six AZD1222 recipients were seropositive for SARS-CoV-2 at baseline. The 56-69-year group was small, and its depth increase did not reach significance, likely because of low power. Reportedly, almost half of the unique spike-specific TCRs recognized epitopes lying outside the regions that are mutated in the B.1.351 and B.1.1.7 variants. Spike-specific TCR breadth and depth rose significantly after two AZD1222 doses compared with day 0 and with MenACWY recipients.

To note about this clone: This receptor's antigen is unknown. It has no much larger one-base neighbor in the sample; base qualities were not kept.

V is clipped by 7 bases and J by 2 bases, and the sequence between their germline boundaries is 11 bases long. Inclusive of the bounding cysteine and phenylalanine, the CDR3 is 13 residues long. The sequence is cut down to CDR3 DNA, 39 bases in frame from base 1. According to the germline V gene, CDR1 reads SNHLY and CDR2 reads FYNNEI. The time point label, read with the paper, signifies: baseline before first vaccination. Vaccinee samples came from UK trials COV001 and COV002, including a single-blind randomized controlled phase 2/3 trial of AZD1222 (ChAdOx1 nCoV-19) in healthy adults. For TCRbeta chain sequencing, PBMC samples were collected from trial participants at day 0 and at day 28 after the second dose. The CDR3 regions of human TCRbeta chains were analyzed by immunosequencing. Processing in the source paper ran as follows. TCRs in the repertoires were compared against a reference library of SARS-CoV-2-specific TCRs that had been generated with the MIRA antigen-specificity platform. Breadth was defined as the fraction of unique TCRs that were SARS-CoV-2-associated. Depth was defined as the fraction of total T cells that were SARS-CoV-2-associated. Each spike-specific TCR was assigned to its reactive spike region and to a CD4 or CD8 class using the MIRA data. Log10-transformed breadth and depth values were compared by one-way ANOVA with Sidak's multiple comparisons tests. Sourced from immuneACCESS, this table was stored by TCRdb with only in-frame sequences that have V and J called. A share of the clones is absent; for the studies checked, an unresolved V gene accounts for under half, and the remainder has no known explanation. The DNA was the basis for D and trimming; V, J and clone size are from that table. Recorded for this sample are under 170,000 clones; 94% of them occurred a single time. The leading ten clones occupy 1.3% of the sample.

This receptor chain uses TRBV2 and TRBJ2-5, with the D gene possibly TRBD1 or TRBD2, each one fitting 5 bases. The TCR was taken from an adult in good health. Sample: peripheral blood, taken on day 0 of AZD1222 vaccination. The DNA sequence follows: TGTGCCAGCATCATGAGGGGTCAAGAGACCCAGTACTTC. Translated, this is CASIMRGQETQYF.